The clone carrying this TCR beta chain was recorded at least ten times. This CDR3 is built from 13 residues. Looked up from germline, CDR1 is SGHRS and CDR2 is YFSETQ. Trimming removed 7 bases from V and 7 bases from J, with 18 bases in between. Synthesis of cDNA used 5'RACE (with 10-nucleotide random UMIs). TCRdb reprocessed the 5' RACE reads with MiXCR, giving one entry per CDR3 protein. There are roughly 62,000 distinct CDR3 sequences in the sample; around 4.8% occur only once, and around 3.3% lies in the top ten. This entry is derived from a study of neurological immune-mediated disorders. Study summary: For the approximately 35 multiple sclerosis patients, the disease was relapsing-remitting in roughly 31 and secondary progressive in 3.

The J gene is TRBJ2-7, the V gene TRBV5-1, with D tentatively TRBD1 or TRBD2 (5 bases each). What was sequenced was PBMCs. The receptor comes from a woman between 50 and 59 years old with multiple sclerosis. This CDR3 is CASQPRGGEEQYF. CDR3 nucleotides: TGCGCCAGCCAGCCCCGGGGCGGAGAAGAGCAGTACTTC.